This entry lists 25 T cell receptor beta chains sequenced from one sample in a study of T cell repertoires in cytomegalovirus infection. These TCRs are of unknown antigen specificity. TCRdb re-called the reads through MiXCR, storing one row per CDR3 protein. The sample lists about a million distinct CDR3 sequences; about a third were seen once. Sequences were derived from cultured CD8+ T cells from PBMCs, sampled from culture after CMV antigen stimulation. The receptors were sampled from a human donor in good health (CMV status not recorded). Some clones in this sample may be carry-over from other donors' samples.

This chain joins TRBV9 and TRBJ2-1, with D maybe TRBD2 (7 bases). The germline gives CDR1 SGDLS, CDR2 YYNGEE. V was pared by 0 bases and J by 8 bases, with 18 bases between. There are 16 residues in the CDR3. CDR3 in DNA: TGTGCCAGCAGCGTAGGCGGCGGGGGAAGGGGGGATGAGCAGTTCTTC. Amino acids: CASSVGGGGRGDEQFF. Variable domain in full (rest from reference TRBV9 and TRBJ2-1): DSGVTQTPKHLITATGQRVTLRCSPRSGDLSVYWYQQSLDQGLQFLIQYYNGEERAKGNILERFSAQQFPDLHSELNLSSLELGDSALYFCASSVGGGGRGDEQFFGPGTRLTVL.

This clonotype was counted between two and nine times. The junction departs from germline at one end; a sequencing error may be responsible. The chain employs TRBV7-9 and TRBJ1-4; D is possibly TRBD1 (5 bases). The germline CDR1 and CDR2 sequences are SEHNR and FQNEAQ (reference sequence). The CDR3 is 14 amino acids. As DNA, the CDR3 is TGTGCCAGCAGGGACCGGGGGACTAGTGAAAAACTGTTTTTT. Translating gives CASRDRGTSEKLFF. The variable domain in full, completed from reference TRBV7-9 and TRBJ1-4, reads DTGVSQNPRHKITKRGQNVTFRCDPISEHNRLYWYRQTLGQGPEFLTYFQNEAQLEKSRLLSDRFSAERPKGSFSTLEIQRTEQGDSAMYLCASRDRGTSEKLFFGSGTQLSVL.

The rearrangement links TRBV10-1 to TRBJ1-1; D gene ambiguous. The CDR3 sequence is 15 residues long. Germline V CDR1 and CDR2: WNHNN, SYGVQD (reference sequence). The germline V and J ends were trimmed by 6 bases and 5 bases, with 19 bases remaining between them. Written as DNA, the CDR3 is TGCGCCAGCAGCCCACTTGCGGCAGGACGGACTGAAGCTTTCTTT. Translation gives CASSPLAAGRTEAFF.

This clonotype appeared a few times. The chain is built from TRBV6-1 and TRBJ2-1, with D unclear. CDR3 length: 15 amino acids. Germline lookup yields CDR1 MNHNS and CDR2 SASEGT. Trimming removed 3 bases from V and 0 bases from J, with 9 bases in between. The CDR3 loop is CASSDDLSSYNEQFF. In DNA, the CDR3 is TGTGCCAGCAGTGACGACCTTAGCTCCTACAATGAGCAGTTCTTC.

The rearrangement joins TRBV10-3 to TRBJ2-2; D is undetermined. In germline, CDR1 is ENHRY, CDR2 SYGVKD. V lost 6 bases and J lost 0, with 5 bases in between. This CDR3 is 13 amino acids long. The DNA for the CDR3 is TGTGCCATCAGAACAGCGAACACCGGGGAGCTGTTTTTT. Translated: CAIRTANTGELFF.

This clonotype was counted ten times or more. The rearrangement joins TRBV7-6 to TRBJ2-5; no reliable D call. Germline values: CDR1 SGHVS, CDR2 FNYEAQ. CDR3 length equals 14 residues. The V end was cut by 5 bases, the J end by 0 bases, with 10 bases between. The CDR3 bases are TGTGCCAGCAGCGCGACTCCTTACCAAGAGACCCAGTACTTC. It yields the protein CASSATPYQETQYF.

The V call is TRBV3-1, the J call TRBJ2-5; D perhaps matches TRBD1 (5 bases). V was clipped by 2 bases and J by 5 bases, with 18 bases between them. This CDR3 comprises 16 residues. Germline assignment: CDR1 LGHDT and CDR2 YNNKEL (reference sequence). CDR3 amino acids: CASSQRVLGAQETQYF. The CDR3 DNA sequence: TGTGCCAGCAGCCAAAGAGTGTTAGGGGCCCAGGAGACCCAGTACTTC.

In DNA form, the CDR3 reads TGTGCCAGCAGTTACTCGAGACGCGGGGAGCTGTTTTTT. This sequence encodes CASSYSRRGELFF. The chain combines TRBV6-5 with TRBJ2-2; D is undetermined. The CDR3 runs 13 residues. V shed 0 bases and J shed 7 bases, with 6 bases lying between them. From germline, CDR1 is MNHEY and CDR2 SVGAGI.

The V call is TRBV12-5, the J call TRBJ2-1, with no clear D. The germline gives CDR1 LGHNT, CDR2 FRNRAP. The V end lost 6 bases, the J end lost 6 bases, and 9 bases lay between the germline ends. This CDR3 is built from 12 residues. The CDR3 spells CASGPGSNEQFF. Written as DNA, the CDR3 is TGTGCTAGTGGCCCCGGATCCAATGAGCAGTTCTTC.

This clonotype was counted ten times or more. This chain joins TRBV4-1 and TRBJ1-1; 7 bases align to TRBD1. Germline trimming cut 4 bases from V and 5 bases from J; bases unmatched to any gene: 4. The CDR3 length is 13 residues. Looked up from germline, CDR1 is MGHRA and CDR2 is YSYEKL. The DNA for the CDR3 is TGCGCCAGCAGCCGCAGGGGGGGGACTGAAGCTTTCTTT. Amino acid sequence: CASSRRGGTEAFF.

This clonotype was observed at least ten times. This CDR3 reads CASSLTSRGKLGETQYF. For the CDR3, the DNA is TGTGCCAGCAGCTTGACTTCCAGGGGCAAGTTGGGGGAGACCCAGTACTTC. The chain couples TRBV7-2 to TRBJ2-5, with D possibly TRBD1 on 6 matching bases. The CDR3 runs to 17 residues. Trimming took off 3 bases at V and 5 bases at J, with 22 bases between the two ends. Looked up from germline, CDR1 is SGHTA and CDR2 is FQGNSA.

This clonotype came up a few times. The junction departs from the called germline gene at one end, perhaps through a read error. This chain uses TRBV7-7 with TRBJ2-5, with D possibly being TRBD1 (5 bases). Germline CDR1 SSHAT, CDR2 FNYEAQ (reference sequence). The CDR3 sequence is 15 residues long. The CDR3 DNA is TGTGCTAGCAGCTTAGAGAGCACAGGCCAAGAGACCCAGTACTTC. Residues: CASSLESTGQETQYF.

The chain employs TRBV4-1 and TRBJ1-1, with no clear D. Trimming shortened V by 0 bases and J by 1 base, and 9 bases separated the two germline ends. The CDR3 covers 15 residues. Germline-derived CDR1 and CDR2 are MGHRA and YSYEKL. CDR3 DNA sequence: TGCGCCAGCAGCCAAGAGGCACCGGGGAACACTGAAGCTTTCTTT. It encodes CASSQEAPGNTEAFF.

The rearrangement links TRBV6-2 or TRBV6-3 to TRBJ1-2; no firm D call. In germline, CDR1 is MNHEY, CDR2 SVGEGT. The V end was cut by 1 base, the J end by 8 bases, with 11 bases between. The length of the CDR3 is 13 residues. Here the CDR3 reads CASSYYGSIGYTF. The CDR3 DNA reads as TGTGCCAGCAGTTACTACGGGTCGATCGGCTACACCTTC.

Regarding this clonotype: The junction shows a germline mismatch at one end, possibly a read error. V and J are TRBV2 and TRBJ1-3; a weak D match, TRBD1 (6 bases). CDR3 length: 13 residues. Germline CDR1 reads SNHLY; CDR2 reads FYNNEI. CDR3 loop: CASREGGGNTIYF. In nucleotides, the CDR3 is TGTGCCAGCAGGGAAGGGGGAGGAAACACCATATATTTT.

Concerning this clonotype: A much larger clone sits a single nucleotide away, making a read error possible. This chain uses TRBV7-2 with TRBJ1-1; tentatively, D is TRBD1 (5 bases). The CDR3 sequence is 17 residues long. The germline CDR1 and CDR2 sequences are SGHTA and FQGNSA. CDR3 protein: CARSFGGTSFGDTEAFF. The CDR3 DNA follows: TGTGCCAGAAGCTTCGGAGGGACCTCCTTCGGAGACACTGAAGCTTTCTTT.

CDR3 sequence (DNA): TGTGCCAGCAGTTACACCGGGACCATCACTGAAGCTTTCTTT. It encodes CASSYTGTITEAFF. The chain couples TRBV6-6 to TRBJ1-1, with TRBD1 as a possible D gene (5 bases). Trimming stripped 2 bases from V and 4 bases from J, with 11 bases between. Germline V gives CDR1 MNHNY, CDR2 SVGAGI (reference sequence). The CDR3 totals 14 residues.

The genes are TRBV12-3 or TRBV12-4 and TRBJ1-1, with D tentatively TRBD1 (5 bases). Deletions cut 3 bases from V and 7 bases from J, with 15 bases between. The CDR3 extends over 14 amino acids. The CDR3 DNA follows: TGTGCCAGCAGTTTTGATCGACGGGGCATTGAAGCTTTCTTT. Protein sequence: CASSFDRRGIEAFF.

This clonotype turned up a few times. The CDR3 sequence: CASSQEKAEGETQYF. The CDR3 DNA is TGCGCCAGCAGCCAAGAGAAGGCCGAGGGAGAGACCCAGTACTTC. The chain uses TRBV4-1 and TRBJ2-5, with a weak D call TRBD2 (5 bases). This CDR3 has 15 amino acids. The V end was cut by 0 bases, the J end by 4 bases, with 12 bases between. The germline CDR1 and CDR2 sequences are MGHRA and YSYEKL.

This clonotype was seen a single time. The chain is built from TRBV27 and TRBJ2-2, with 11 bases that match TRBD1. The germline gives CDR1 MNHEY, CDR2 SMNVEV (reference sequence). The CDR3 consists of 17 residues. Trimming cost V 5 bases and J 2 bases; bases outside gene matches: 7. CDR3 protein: CASSHRDRGENTGELFF. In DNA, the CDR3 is TGTGCCAGCAGTCACCGGGACAGGGGGGAAAACACCGGGGAGCTGTTTTTT.

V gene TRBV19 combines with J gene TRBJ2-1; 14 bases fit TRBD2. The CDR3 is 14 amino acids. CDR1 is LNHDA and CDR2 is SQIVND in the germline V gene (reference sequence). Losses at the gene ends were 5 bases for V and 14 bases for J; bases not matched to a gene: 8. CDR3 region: CASSARLAGGLEFF. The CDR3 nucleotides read TGTGCCAGTAGTGCCCGACTAGCGGGGGGGCTAGAGTTCTTC.

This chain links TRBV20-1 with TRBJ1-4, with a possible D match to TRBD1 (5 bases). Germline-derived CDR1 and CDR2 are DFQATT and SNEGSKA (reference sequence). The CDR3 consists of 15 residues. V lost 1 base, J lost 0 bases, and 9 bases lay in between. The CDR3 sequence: CSARVPGSTNEKLFF. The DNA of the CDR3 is TGCAGTGCTAGAGTTCCAGGGTCAACTAATGAAAAACTGTTTTTT.

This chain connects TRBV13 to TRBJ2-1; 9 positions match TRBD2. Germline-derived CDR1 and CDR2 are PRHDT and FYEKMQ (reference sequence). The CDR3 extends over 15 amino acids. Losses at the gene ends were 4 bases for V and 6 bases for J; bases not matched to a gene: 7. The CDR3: CASSWGVAGVNEQFF. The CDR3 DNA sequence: TGTGCCAGCAGCTGGGGGGTAGCGGGGGTCAATGAGCAGTTCTTC.

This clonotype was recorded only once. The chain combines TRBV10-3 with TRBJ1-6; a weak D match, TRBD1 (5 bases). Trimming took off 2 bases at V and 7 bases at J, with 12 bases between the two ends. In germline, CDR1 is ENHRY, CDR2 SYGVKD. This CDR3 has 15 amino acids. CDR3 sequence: CAISEPRDGNSPLHF. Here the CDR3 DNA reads TGTGCCATCAGTGAGCCCCGGGACGGAAATTCACCCCTCCACTTT.

The CDR3 DNA reads as TGTGCCAGCAGTTACTCTGGACAGGGTCTCAAGAACACTGAAGCTTTCTTT. Encoded protein: CASSYSGQGLKNTEAFF. V usage is TRBV6-6 and J usage is TRBJ1-1, with 8 bases identical to TRBD1. Per germline, CDR1 MNHNY and CDR2 SVGAGI (reference sequence). This CDR3 is 17 amino acids long. V lost 0 bases and J lost 1; bases outside the gene matches: 7.